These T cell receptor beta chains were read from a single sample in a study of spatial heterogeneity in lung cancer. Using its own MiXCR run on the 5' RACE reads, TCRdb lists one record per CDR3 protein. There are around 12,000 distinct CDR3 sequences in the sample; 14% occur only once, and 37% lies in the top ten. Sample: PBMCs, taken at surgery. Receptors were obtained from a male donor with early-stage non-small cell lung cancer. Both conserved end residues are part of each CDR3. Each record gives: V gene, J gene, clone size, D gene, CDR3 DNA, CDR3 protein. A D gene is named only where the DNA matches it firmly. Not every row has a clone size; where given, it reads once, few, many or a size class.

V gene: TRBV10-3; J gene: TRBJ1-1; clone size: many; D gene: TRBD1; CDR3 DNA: TGTGCCATTCGGACAGGGGCCGAAACTGAAGCTTTCTTT; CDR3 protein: CAIRTGAETEAFF
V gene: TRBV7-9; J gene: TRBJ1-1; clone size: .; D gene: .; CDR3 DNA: TGTGCCAGCAGCTCGGCAGAAACGGGGGAGGACACTGAAGCTTTCTTT; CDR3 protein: CASSSAETGEDTEAFF
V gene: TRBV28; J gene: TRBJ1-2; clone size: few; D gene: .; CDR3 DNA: TGTGCCAGCAGCCTACAGGGCGATGGCTACACCTTC; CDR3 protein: CASSLQGDGYTF
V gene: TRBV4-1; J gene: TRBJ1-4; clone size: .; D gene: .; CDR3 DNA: TGCGCCAGCAGCCAAGTCCCATTTCGATCTAATGAAAAACTGTTTTTT; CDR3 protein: CASSQVPFRSNEKLFF
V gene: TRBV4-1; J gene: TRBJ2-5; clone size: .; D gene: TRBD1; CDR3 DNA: TGCGCCAGCAGCCTACCGCGACAGGGAAGAGGTTCGAGGGAGACCCAGTACTTC; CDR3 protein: CASSLPRQGRGSRETQYF
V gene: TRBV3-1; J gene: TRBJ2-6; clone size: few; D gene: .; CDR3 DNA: TGTGCCAGCAGCCACCTACAGGGCCAGTCTGGGGCCAACGTCCTGACTTTC; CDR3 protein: CASSHLQGQSGANVLTF
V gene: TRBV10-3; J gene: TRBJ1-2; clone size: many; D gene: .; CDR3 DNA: TGTGCCATCAGTGAGTACAGCGAGACCTATGGCTACACCTTC; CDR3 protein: CAISEYSETYGYTF
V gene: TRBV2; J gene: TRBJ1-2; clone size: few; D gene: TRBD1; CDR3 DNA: TGTGCCAGCAGTCCCTGGGGACAGGGGAGCTATGGCTACACCTTC; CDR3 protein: CASSPWGQGSYGYTF
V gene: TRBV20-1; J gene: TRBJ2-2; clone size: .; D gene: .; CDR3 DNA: TGCAGTGCTAGAGTCGGGGGAGGCACCGGGGAGCTGTTTTTT; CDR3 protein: CSARVGGGTGELFF
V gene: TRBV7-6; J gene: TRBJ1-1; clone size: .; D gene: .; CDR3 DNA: TGTGCCAGCAGGCCGCTGGGTTGGGACACTGAAGCTTTCTTT; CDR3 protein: CASRPLGWDTEAFF
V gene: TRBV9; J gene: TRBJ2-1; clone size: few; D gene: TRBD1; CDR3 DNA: TGTGCCAGCAGTCCCGACAGGGGGAGTCACAATGAGCAGTTCTTC; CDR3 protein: CASSPDRGSHNEQFF
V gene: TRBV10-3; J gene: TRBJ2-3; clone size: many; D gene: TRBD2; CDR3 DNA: TGTGCCATCAGCCTTTCGAAGAGCGGGGGGGCGAGTGGCACAGATACGCAGTATTTT; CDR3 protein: CAISLSKSGGASGTDTQYF
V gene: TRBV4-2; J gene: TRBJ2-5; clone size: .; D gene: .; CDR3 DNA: TGTGCCAGCAGCCCATTTTCGACTACACGGGCACAAGAGACCCAGTACTTC; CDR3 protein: CASSPFSTTRAQETQYF
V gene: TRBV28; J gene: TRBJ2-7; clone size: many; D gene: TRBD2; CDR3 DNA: TGTGCCGCGGGCGGGGGGAGCGACTTCTACGAGCAGTACTTC; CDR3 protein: CAAGGGSDFYEQYF
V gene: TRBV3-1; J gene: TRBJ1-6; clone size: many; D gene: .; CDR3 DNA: TGTGCCAGCAGCCAACAGGGGCCCAACACCCTCCACTTT; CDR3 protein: CASSQQGPNTLHF
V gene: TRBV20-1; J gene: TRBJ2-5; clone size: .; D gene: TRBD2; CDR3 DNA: TGCAGTGCCACTTGGACTAGCGGAGAGACCCAGTACTTC; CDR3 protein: CSATWTSGETQYF
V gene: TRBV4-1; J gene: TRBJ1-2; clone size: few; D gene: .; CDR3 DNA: TGCGCCAGCAGCCAGTTAACAGGGTCCTCCTCTTATGGCTACACCTTC; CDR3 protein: CASSQLTGSSSYGYTF
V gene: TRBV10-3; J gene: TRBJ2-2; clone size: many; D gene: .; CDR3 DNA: TGTGCCATCAGCGGGACCGGCAATACCGGGGAGCTGTTTTTT; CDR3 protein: CAISGTGNTGELFF
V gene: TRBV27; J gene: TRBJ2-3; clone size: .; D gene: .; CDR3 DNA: TGTGCCAGCAGTTTGAGGCTATACACAGATACGCAGTATTTT; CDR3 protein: CASSLRLYTDTQYF
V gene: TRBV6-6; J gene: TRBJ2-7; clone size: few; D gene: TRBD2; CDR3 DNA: TGTGCCAGCAGTTACCCGGTACCGGCGGGGGTGACCTACGAGCAGTACTTC; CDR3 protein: CASSYPVPAGVTYEQYF
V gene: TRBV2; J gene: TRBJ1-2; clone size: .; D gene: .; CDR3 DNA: TGTGCCAGCAACAGGGACGGGACTGGCTACACCTTC; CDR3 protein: CASNRDGTGYTF
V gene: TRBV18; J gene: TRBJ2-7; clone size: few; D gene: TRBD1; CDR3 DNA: TGTGCCAGCTCACCAGGGACAGGGGGCGAAGAGCAGTACTTC; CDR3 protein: CASSPGTGGEEQYF
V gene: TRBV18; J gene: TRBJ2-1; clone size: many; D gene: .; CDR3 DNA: TGTGCCAGCTCACCCAGGACAGCCAATGAGCAGTTCTTC; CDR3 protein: CASSPRTANEQFF
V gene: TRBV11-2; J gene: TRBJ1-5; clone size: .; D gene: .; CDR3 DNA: TGTGCCAGCAGCTTAGGGAGCCATCAGCCCCAGCATTTT; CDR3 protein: CASSLGSHQPQHF
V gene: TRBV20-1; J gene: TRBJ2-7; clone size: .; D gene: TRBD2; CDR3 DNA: TGCAGTGCTAGAGACACGGCTAGCGGGGGTTACGAGCAGTACTTC; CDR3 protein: CSARDTASGGYEQYF
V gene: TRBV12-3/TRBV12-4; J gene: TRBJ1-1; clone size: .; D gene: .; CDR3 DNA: TGTGCCAGCAGTTTCGGGGGCTTGGGATGGACTGAAGCTTTCTTT; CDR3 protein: CASSFGGLGWTEAFF
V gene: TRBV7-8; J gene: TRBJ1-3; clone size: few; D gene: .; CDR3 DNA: TGTGCCAGCAGCTTAGGGGCGGGAGGAGGAAACACCATATATTTT; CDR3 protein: CASSLGAGGGNTIYF
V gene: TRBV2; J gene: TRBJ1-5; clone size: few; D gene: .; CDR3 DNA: TGTGCCAGCAGTGAACTGGGGTATAGCAATCAGCCCCAGCATTTT; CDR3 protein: CASSELGYSNQPQHF
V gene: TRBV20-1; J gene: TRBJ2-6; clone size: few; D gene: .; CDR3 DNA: TGCAGTGCCCCTGGCCAGCCTGGGGCCAACGTCCTGACTTTC; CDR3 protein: CSAPGQPGANVLTF
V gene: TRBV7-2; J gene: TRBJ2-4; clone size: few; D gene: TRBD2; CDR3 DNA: TGTGCCAGCAGCTTATTAGCGGGTCCGAAGAACTTC; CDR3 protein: CASSLLAGPKNF
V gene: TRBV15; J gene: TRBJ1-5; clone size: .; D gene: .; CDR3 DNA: TGTGCCACCAGCTCCGGACTGAATAGCAATCAGCCCCAGCATTTT; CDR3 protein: CATSSGLNSNQPQHF
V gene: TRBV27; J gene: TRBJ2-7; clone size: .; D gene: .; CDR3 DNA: TGTGCCAGCAGCTACCGAGTCATGTACGAGCAGTACTTC; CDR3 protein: CASSYRVMYEQYF
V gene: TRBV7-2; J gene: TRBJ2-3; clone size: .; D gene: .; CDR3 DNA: TGTGCCAGCAGCTTAGTTCAGGGAACAGATACGCAGTATTTT; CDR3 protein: CASSLVQGTDTQYF
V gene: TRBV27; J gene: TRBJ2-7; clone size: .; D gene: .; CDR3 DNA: TGTGCCAGCAGCCTGGACGTAACTGGAGCTGGAGAGCAGTACTTC; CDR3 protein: CASSLDVTGAGEQYF
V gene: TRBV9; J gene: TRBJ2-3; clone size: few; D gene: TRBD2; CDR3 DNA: TGTGCCAGCAGCGTAAGCGGGGGGGCTTGGGCAGATACGCAGTATTTT; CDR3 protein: CASSVSGGAWADTQYF
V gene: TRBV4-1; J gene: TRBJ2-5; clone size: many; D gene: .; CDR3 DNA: TGCGCCAGCAGCCAAGAAGGGCACTCGGGGGAGACCCAGTACTTC; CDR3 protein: CASSQEGHSGETQYF
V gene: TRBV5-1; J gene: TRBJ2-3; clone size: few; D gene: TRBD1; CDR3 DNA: TGCGCCAGCAGCTTACGCCGGGACAGGGGAGGAGATACGCAGTATTTT; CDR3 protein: CASSLRRDRGGDTQYF
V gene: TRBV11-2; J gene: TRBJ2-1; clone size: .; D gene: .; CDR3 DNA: TGTGCCAGCAGCTTATACGGGCAGTTGGACAATGAGCAGTTCTTC; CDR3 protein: CASSLYGQLDNEQFF
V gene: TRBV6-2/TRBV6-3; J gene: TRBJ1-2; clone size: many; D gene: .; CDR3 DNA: TGTGCCAGCAGTTATACCCTGGGACAAGGCTACACCTTC; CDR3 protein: CASSYTLGQGYTF
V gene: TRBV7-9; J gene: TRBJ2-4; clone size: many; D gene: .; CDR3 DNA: TGTGCCAGCAGCTTAGGGAATTATTTGGCCAAAAACATTCAGTACTTC; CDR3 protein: CASSLGNYLAKNIQYF
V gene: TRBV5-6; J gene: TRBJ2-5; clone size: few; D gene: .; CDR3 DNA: TGTGCCAGCAGCAGACCGGTGGAGACCCAGTACTTC; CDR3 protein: CASSRPVETQYF
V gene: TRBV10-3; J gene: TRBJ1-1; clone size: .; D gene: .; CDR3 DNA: TGTGCCATCAGTGAGTCGATGTCTTTGAACACTGAAGCTTTCTTT; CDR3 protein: CAISESMSLNTEAFF
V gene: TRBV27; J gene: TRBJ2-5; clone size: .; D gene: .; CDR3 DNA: TGTGCCAGCAGGCGGGACAGCCAAGAGACCCAGTACTTC; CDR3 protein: CASRRDSQETQYF
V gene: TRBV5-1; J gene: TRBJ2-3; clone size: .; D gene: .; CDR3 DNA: TGCGCCAGCAGCTTGGCTAGGCGCCCTTCAGATACGCAGTATTTT; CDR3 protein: CASSLARRPSDTQYF
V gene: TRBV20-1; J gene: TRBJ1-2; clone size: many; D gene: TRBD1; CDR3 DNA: TGCAGTGCAGCCAGGACAGGGGCTAACTATGGCTACACCTTC; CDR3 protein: CSAARTGANYGYTF
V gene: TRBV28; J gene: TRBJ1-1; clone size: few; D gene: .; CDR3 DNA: TGTGCCAGCAGTTGGGTTCGGAACACTGAAGCTTTCTTT; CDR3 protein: CASSWVRNTEAFF
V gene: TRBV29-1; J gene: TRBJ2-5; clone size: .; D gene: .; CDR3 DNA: TGCAGCGTTACAGCAAACCAAGAGACCCAGTACTTC; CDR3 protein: CSVTANQETQYF
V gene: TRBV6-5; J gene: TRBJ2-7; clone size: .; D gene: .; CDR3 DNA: TGTGCCAGCAGTTATACTATTCTCGGATACGAGCAGTACTTC; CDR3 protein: CASSYTILGYEQYF
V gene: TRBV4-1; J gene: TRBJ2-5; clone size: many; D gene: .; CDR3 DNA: TGCGCCAGCAGCAGTTCTGGGGGCAGGGAGGAGGAGACCCAGTACTTC; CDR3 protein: CASSSSGGREEETQYF
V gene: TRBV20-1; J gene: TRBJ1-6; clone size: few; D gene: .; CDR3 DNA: TGCAGTGCTAGAGGGTTAGGAATGGCGAATTCACCCCTCCACTTT; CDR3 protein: CSARGLGMANSPLHF
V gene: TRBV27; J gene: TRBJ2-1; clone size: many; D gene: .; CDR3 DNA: TGTGCCAGCAGTCTTGCGCGGGACCTCCTGTTCTTC; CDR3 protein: CASSLARDLLFF
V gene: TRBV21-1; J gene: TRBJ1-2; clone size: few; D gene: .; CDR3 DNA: TGTGCCAGCAGCAAAGGCGGGGGCTACACCTTC; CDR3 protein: CASSKGGGYTF
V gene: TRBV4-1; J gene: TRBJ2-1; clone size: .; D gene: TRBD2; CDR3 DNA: TGCGCCACCTCACTTACTAGCGGGCGATATGAGCAGTTCTTC; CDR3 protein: CATSLTSGRYEQFF
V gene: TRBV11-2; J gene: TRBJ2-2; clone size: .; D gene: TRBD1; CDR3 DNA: TGTGCCAGCAGCTTAGTCCCGGGACAGGGGGCCGGGGAGCTGTTTTTT; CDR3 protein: CASSLVPGQGAGELFF
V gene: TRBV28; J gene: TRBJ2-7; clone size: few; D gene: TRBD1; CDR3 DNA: TGTGCCAGCAGTTGGGACAGTTCCTACGAGCAGTACTTC; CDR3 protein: CASSWDSSYEQYF
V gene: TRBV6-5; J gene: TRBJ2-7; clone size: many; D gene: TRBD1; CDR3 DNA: TGTGCCAGCACCCTGAAGACAGGGACCACCGAGCAGTACTTC; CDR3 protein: CASTLKTGTTEQYF
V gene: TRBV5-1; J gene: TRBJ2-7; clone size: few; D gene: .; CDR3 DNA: TGCGCCAGCAGCTTTCAGGCGGGGTTAGTAAAAACAGGGGACTCCTACGAGCAGTACTTC; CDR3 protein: CASSFQAGLVKTGDSYEQYF
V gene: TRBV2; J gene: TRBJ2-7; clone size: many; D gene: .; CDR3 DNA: TGTGCCAGCAGGTTAACTTTAAGCGGCGATACCTACGAGCAGTACTTC; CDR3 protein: CASRLTLSGDTYEQYF
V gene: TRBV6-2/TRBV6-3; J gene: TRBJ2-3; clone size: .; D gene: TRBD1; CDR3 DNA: TGTGCCAGCAGTCCGGGACAGAACACAGATACGCAGTATTTT; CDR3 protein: CASSPGQNTDTQYF